The 22 T cell receptor beta chains below all came from one sample that was sequenced in a study of response to subunit inactivated influenza vaccine. TCRdb itself ran the RT-PCR reads through MiXCR, one entry per CDR3 protein. The profile shows about 480,000 distinct CDR3 sequences, roughly 9.7% of them singletons. This specimen consisted of PBMCs from blood, obtained roughly 6 weeks after vaccination. These TCRs come from a man between 45 and 60 years old who received an inactivated influenza vaccine.

The chain carries TRBV7-2 and TRBJ2-3; 10 positions agree with TRBD2. V lost 5 bases, J lost 5 bases, and 4 bases stayed unmatched. This CDR3 comprises 14 residues. Germline lookup yields CDR1 SGHTA and CDR2 FQGNSA. The CDR3 is CASSEASGGDTQYF. The CDR3 DNA follows: TGTGCCAGCAGCGAGGCTAGCGGGGGAGATACGCAGTATTTT.

The V gene is TRBV25-1, the J gene TRBJ2-3; D possibly corresponds to TRBD1 (6 bases). Deletions cut 3 bases from V and 0 bases from J, with 10 bases between. This CDR3 has 15 amino acids. The germline gives CDR1 MGHDK, CDR2 SYGVNS. CDR3 sequence: CASSDAGESTDTQYF. The CDR3 DNA sequence: TGTGCCAGCAGTGACGCAGGGGAGAGCACAGATACGCAGTATTTT.

The table lists this clonotype with many counts. The V and J genes are TRBV10-3 and TRBJ1-3; D might be TRBD1 (5 bases). Per the germline V gene, CDR1 is ENHRY and CDR2 is SYGVKD. The germline V and J ends were trimmed by 4 bases and 2 bases, with 12 bases remaining between them. This CDR3 is built from 15 residues. CDR3 in DNA: TGTGCCATCAGTGCCAAGCAGGGACCTGGAAACACCATATATTTT. Its protein is CAISAKQGPGNTIYF.

This clonotype showed up many times. The V and J genes are TRBV15 and TRBJ2-7; D could derive from TRBD1 or TRBD2 (5 bases each). This CDR3 comprises 12 residues. Trimming removed 6 bases at V and 12 bases at J, with 18 bases between. Germline loops: CDR1 LNHNV, CDR2 YYDKDF (reference sequence). CDR3 amino acids: CATSLNSGPPYF. DNA of the CDR3: TGTGCCACCAGTTTGAACTCGGGACCACCGTACTTC.

The rearrangement joins TRBV12-3 or TRBV12-4 to TRBJ2-3, with 9 nucleotides matching TRBD1. CDR3 length equals 15 residues. The ends lost 6 bases at V and 2 bases at J; junction bases unmatched: 6. The CDR3: CASSPSQGATDTQYF. The CDR3, as DNA: TGTGCCAGCAGCCCTTCACAGGGGGCCACAGATACGCAGTATTTT.

CDR3 bases: TGTGCCAGCAGTTACTGGGGGACCTACGAGCAGTACTTC. It translates to CASSYWGTYEQYF. This sequence joins TRBV6-5 and TRBJ2-7; D tentatively fits TRBD1 or TRBD2 (5 bases each). CDR1 is MNHEY, CDR2 SVGAGI, per germline. The CDR3 sequence is 13 residues long. Deletions cut 1 base from V and 2 bases from J, with 6 bases between.

The V and J genes are TRBV28 and TRBJ2-1; no clear D gene. This CDR3 region has 15 residues. Deletions cut 7 bases from V and 0 bases from J, with 13 bases between. From germline, CDR1 is MDHEN and CDR2 SYDVKM. This CDR3 reads CASKKPETSYNEQFF. The CDR3, as DNA: TGTGCCAGCAAAAAACCCGAGACCTCCTACAATGAGCAGTTCTTC.

This rearrangement joins TRBV27 to TRBJ2-6, with TRBD1 matching 8 bases. This CDR3 spans 18 amino acids. Germline loops: CDR1 MNHEY, CDR2 SMNVEV (reference sequence). V gave up 5 bases and J gave up 4 bases; unmatched junction bases: 13. CDR3 protein: CASSPETGALGGANVLTF. The CDR3 DNA reads as TGTGCCAGCAGTCCGGAGACAGGGGCCCTAGGAGGGGCCAACGTCCTGACTTTC.

This chain connects TRBV12-3 or TRBV12-4 to TRBJ2-1; D is possibly TRBD1 (5 bases). The CDR3 consists of 13 residues. Trimming took 6 bases from V and 9 from J, leaving 15 bases between them. This chain's CDR3 is CASSRAELTEQFF. The CDR3 DNA sequence: TGTGCCAGCAGCAGGGCCGAGTTGACTGAGCAGTTCTTC.

This clonotype has at least ten counts. V is TRBV7-2 and J is TRBJ2-3; 9 bases agree with TRBD2. CDR1 is SGHTA and CDR2 is FQGNSA in the germline V gene. CDR3 length: 16 residues. Trimming cost V 6 bases and J 5 bases; bases outside gene matches: 12. Written as DNA, the CDR3 is TGTGCCAGCAGTCCCCAGCGGGGGGCCTTCGGAGATACGCAGTATTTT. Translation: CASSPQRGAFGDTQYF.

The chain is built from TRBV20-1 and TRBJ1-1, with 7 bases lining up with TRBD1. The length of the CDR3 is 14 residues. J gave up 6 bases and V 5 bases, and 12 bases lay outside the gene matches. The germline V gene has CDR1 DFQATT and CDR2 SNEGSKA (reference sequence). The CDR3 here is CSALLGGQKSEAFF. CDR3 bases: TGCAGTGCTCTGCTGGGGGGACAGAAGTCTGAAGCTTTCTTT.

The chain carries TRBV6-2 or TRBV6-3 and TRBJ2-7; D might be TRBD1 (7 bases). Germline assignment: CDR1 MNHEY and CDR2 SVGEGT. V lost 5 bases and J 1 base, leaving 12 bases between the germline ends. The CDR3 is 14 residues long. The CDR3 bases are TGTGCCAGCAGTGAGACAGGGACTTCCTACGAGCAGTACTTC. This translates into CASSETGTSYEQYF.

Remarks on this clonotype: A read error is possible here, since a much larger clone lies one base away. The chain has TRBV7-2 and TRBJ2-2, with D perhaps TRBD1 or TRBD2 (5 bases each). The CDR3 is 13 residues long. The germline gives CDR1 SGHTA, CDR2 FQGNSA. DNA for the CDR3: TGTGCCAGAAGCTTAGACGGGGCGGGGGAGCTGTTTTTT. It translates to CARSLDGAGELFF.

CDR3 nucleotides: TGCGCCAGCAGCGAGGGACTAGCCCATGTTGAGACCCAGTACTTC. It specifies CASSEGLAHVETQYF. The V gene is TRBV5-1, the J gene TRBJ2-5; 9 nucleotides match TRBD2. This CDR3 has 15 amino acids. The V gene's germline CDR1 is SGHRS and CDR2 YFSETQ. The junction had 9 bases not matched to a gene; V was cut back by 4 bases and J by 5 bases.

The rearrangement uses TRBV12-3 or TRBV12-4 and TRBJ1-2; D is possibly TRBD1 (6 bases). V was shortened by 6 bases and J by 2 bases, with 19 bases between the two germline ends. The CDR3 has 16 amino acids. In DNA, the CDR3 is TGTGCCAGCAGCCATATTAGGAGGCAGGGGAACTATGGCTACACCTTC. Translated, it gives CASSHIRRQGNYGYTF.

The table lists this clonotype with many counts. This chain joins TRBV27 and TRBJ2-1; 11 bases line up with TRBD2. The CDR3 extends over 15 amino acids. The germline CDR1 and CDR2 sequences are MNHEY and SMNVEV (reference sequence). V lost 3 bases to trimming and J lost 7 bases; unmatched junction nucleotides: 5. The CDR3 here is CASSFGSGRGNEQFF. The CDR3 DNA is TGTGCCAGCAGTTTCGGTAGCGGGAGGGGTAATGAGCAGTTCTTC.

This clonotype was seen a handful of times. The J gene is TRBJ2-7, the V gene TRBV12-3 or TRBV12-4; D is possibly TRBD1 or TRBD2 (7 bases each). The CDR3 contains 15 residues. V shed 5 bases and J shed 0 bases, with 14 bases lying between them. The CDR3 DNA is TGTGCCAGCAGTAAGGGGGGGACAGCCTCCTACGAGCAGTACTTC. This codes for CASSKGGTASYEQYF.

The gene calls are TRBV20-1 and TRBJ1-1; the D is unclear. The germline gives CDR1 DFQATT, CDR2 SNEGSKA (reference sequence). Trimming cost V 3 bases and J 0 bases, with 14 bases left between them. The CDR3 runs 15 residues. In DNA form, the CDR3 reads TGCAGTGCTAGGGAGCGTGGCGCCTTGAACACTGAAGCTTTCTTT. This codes for CSARERGALNTEAFF.

This chain uses TRBV5-6 with TRBJ2-7, with D unresolved. The length of the CDR3 is 14 residues. V gave up 0 bases and J gave up 5 bases, with 12 bases separating them. Germline CDR1 and CDR2: SGHDT and YYEEEE. The CDR3 DNA reads TGTGCCAGCAGCTTGGGTTCGATGAGGAACGAGCAGTACTTC. Residues: CASSLGSMRNEQYF.

The J gene is TRBJ2-7, the V gene TRBV4-1; no reliable D call. The germline V and J ends were trimmed by 0 bases and 0 bases, with 12 bases remaining between them. There are 16 residues in the CDR3. Germline V gives CDR1 MGHRA, CDR2 YSYEKL. The CDR3, as DNA: TGCGCCAGCAGCCAAGACAGGCAGGTTACCTCCTACGAGCAGTACTTC. This encodes CASSQDRQVTSYEQYF.

The chain recombines TRBV6-2 or TRBV6-3 with TRBJ2-1; 7 bases match TRBD2. The V gene end was trimmed by 2 bases and the J gene end by 0 bases; junction bases not matched to a gene: 10. Germline V gives CDR1 MNHEY, CDR2 SVGEGT. This CDR3 has 18 amino acids. CDR3 sequence reads: CASSYGRAGVISYNEQFF. For the CDR3, the DNA is TGTGCCAGCAGTTACGGTCGGGCGGGGGTAATCTCCTACAATGAGCAGTTCTTC.

In its sample, this clonotype was seen a few times. The chain carries TRBV25-1 and TRBJ2-7; the D gene is possibly TRBD1 (6 bases). The germline V gene has CDR1 MGHDK and CDR2 SYGVNS. The V and J ends lost 4 bases and 7 bases respectively, with 17 bases between them. This CDR3 is 14 amino acids long. The CDR3 spells CASSANWGPGEQYF. For the CDR3, the DNA is TGTGCCAGCAGTGCCAACTGGGGGCCGGGTGAGCAGTACTTC.